A selection of T cell receptor beta chains follows, all from one sample in a study of CD8+ T cells in alopecia areata. Sequencing used immunoSEQ multiplex PCR; TCRdb keeps in-frame clones, though not all of them. The repertoire consists of some 170,000 clones, with approximately 70% occurring once and the leading ten covering roughly 11%. Here the sequenced sample was CD8+ T cells sorted from blood, taken at week 0. Receptors originate from a human donor with alopecia areata. Both conserved end residues are part of each CDR3. The D gene is left open where the match is weak. A clone size is listed for some rows: how often the clone was seen (once, few, many), or a class if it is expanded.

j_call,clone_size,v_call,d_call,cdr3_aa,cdr3_nt
TRBJ1-1,-,TRBV12-5,-,CVSCRGNTEAFF,TGTGTTTCCTGTCGGGGGAACACTGAAGCTTTCTTT
TRBJ1-1,-,TRBV20-1,-,CSARSEAFF,TGCAGTGCCCGGTCTGAAGCTTTCTTT
TRBJ2-1,-,TRBV7-8,TRBD2,CASSLRLAYEQFF,TGTGCCAGCAGCTTGAGACTAGCCTATGAGCAGTTCTTC
TRBJ1-5,-,TRBV15,-,CATSRDRRTVNQPQHF,TGTGCCACCAGCAGAGATCGACGGACAGTCAATCAGCCCCAGCATTTT
TRBJ1-2,-,TRBV2,-,CASMAYGYTF,TGTGCCAGCATGGCCTATGGCTACACCTTC
TRBJ2-5,few,TRBV7-8,-,CASSLRLEGSRETQYF,TGTGCCAGCAGCTTAAGGTTGGAGGGGTCGAGAGAGACCCAGTACTTC
TRBJ1-2,-,TRBV14,-,CASSQTDSYGYTF,TGTGCCAGCAGCCAAACGGATTCCTATGGCTACACCTTC
TRBJ1-2,-,TRBV28,-,CASSFEGTRYGYTF,TGTGCCAGCAGTTTTGAGGGGACTCGCTATGGCTACACCTTC
TRBJ1-3,-,TRBV7-3,TRBD1,CAMKEIQGGENTIYF,TGTGCCATGAAGGAAATACAGGGGGGAGAAAACACCATATATTTT
TRBJ1-2,-,TRBV29-1,-,CSVRTDNYGYTF,TGCAGCGTCAGGACGGATAACTATGGCTACACCTTC
TRBJ2-7,few,TRBV7-9,TRBD1,CASSLAWDRGYEQYF,TGTGCCAGCAGCTTAGCTTGGGACAGGGGCTACGAGCAGTACTTC
TRBJ2-7,-,TRBV2,TRBD1,CAGGQSSYEQYF,TGTGCCGGGGGACAGTCCTCCTACGAGCAGTACTTC
TRBJ1-1,few,TRBV12-5,-,CASGLGVEAFF,TGTGCTAGTGGTTTAGGGGTTGAAGCTTTCTTT
TRBJ2-3,-,TRBV7-6,TRBD1,CASSPTTGGTDTQYF,TGTGCCAGCAGCCCGACGACAGGGGGCACAGATACGCAGTATTTT
TRBJ1-1,-,TRBV30,-,CAWSGGAEAFF,TGTGCCTGGAGTGGGGGGGCTGAAGCTTTCTTT
TRBJ1-1,-,TRBV2,-,CASSEGTNTEAFF,TGTGCCAGCAGTGAAGGTACGAACACTGAAGCTTTCTTT
TRBJ2-1,-,TRBV29-1,-,CSVELTKHKLYNEQFF,TGCAGCGTTGAGTTAACCAAACATAAACTCTACAATGAGCAGTTCTTC
TRBJ1-4,-,TRBV30,-,CAWSLGINEKLFF,TGTGCCTGGAGTCTGGGGATTAATGAAAAACTGTTTTTT
TRBJ2-2,-,TRBV2,-,CASRQNTGELFF,TGTGCCAGCAGACAGAACACCGGGGAGCTGTTTTTT
TRBJ1-2,-,TRBV29-1,-,CSGTDGGIYGYTF,TGCAGCGGCACCGATGGGGGGATCTATGGCTACACCTTC
TRBJ2-5,-,TRBV30,TRBD1,CAWSGPGQAVEETQYF,TGTGCCTGGAGTGGCCCTGGACAGGCCGTAGAAGAGACCCAGTACTTC
TRBJ1-1,-,TRBV5-1,-,CASRGVETEAFF,TGCGCCAGCAGAGGGGTTGAGACTGAAGCTTTCTTT
TRBJ1-3,-,TRBV7-9,-,CASGTDNSGNTIYF,TGTGCCAGCGGGACTGACAACTCTGGAAACACCATATATTTT